Listed below are T cell receptor beta chains from one sample, sequenced in a study of blood T cell repertoires in COVID-19. Measured with immunoSEQ multiplex PCR; TCRdb has only the in-frame clones, and not every one. Among 150,000 to 200,000 clones listed, approximately 82% were seen once. The material sequenced was peripheral blood. The receptors were gathered from an older man who had recovered from COVID-19. CDR3s include the opening cysteine and the closing phenylalanine or tryptophan.

CDR3: CASSLVTGADTGELFF
J: TRBJ2-2
V: TRBV28

CDR3: CASSPRTGLGNEQYF
J: TRBJ2-7
V: TRBV7-2

CDR3: CASSLISGNYNEQFF
J: TRBJ2-1
V: TRBV5-1

CDR3: CASSPQTALEAFF
J: TRBJ1-1
V: TRBV12-3/TRBV12-4

CDR3: CASSPGGGTGELFF
J: TRBJ2-2
V: TRBV7-3

CDR3: CASKSGVYTGELFF
J: TRBJ2-2
V: TRBV19

CDR3: CASSYSTSGAYEQYF
J: TRBJ2-7
V: TRBV6-5

CDR3: CASSWAGVEETQYF
J: TRBJ2-5
V: TRBV2

CDR3: CASSQGTVYGYTF
J: TRBJ1-2
V: TRBV14

CDR3: CASSQGLADLYEQYF
J: TRBJ2-7
V: TRBV4-1

CDR3: CATSRDLFEQFF
J: TRBJ2-1
V: TRBV15

CDR3: CASSSRVAGYYNEQFF
J: TRBJ2-1
V: TRBV27

CDR3: CASALREQQEQYF
J: TRBJ2-7
V: TRBV6-5

CDR3: CASSYLGSSYEQYF
J: TRBJ2-7
V: TRBV7-2

CDR3: CSASIQGAIYEQYF
J: TRBJ2-7
V: TRBV20-1

CDR3: CASTHAGNTEAFF
J: TRBJ1-1
V: TRBV28

CDR3: CASSQVGTGNEQYF
J: TRBJ2-7
V: TRBV4-1

CDR3: CASSLSIPYSSLPWQPQHF
J: TRBJ1-5
V: TRBV27

CDR3: CASSQFSLPYGYTF
J: TRBJ1-2
V: TRBV3-1/TRBV3-2

CDR3: CASSLTGRNTEAFF
J: TRBJ1-1
V: TRBV2

CDR3: CASSIDRRANTGELFF
J: TRBJ2-2
V: TRBV19

CDR3: CASSLAAGWEKLFF
J: TRBJ1-4
V: TRBV7-9

CDR3: CASSFAPGTRQKLFF
J: TRBJ1-4
V: TRBV5-6

CDR3: CASSLWTSGRIHEQFF
J: TRBJ2-1
V: TRBV7-2

CDR3: CASSLDRPSYEQYF
J: TRBJ2-7
V: TRBV5-1

CDR3: CASSSPGTSGRSNTGELFF
J: TRBJ2-2
V: TRBV7-9

CDR3: CATSRGRTWENYEQYF
J: TRBJ2-7
V: TRBV15

CDR3: CASSSGLAGVEQYF
J: TRBJ2-7
V: TRBV11-2

CDR3: CASSENYGEQYF
J: TRBJ2-7
V: TRBV2

CDR3: CASTPRGNTEAFF
J: TRBJ1-1
V: TRBV3-1/TRBV3-2

CDR3: CASSLRRAGSYEQYF
J: TRBJ2-7
V: TRBV6-2/TRBV6-3

CDR3: CATSDTRGDPNEQFF
J: TRBJ2-1
V: TRBV24-1

CDR3: CASSSQTTNNEQFF
J: TRBJ2-1
V: TRBV11-3

CDR3: CASSDAGFGYTF
J: TRBJ1-2
V: TRBV11-3

CDR3: CASSPHSGHEGGGYTF
J: TRBJ1-2
V: TRBV7-2

CDR3: CASSAPETGGYNSPLHF
J: TRBJ1-6
V: TRBV6-1

CDR3: CASSRRGYEQYF
J: TRBJ2-7
V: TRBV28

CDR3: CASSLGDREETQYF
J: TRBJ2-5
V: TRBV5-1

CDR3: CASSTWLGRQGPHYSNQPQHF
J: TRBJ1-5
V: TRBV19

CDR3: CASIGPGHLRRETQYF
J: TRBJ2-5
V: TRBV28

CDR3: CASSEASTGDTQYF
J: TRBJ2-3
V: TRBV5-4

CDR3: CATSDGTSGNLYEQYF
J: TRBJ2-7
V: TRBV24-1

CDR3: CASRRQETQYF
J: TRBJ2-5
V: TRBV7-2

CDR3: CASSPTQGQPQHF
J: TRBJ1-5
V: TRBV11-2